The clone carrying this T cell receptor (beta chain) was seen many times. Its antigen is unknown. This entry comes from a study of CD8 T cells in ankylosing spondylitis. Overall study findings and caveats: Before this, some motif variants had been reported in reactive arthritis synovial fluid and blood. Seven or eight highly homologous variants formed a TCR beta motif that appeared characteristic of ankylosing spondylitis blood. Reported data indicate significant enrichment of disease-linked clones within matched ankylosing spondylitis synovial fluid.

Each CDR3 protein is one row after TCRdb ran MiXCR on the 5' RACE reads. The data show about 200,000 distinct CDR3 sequences, about 7% seen once. Looked up from germline, CDR1 is SEHNR and CDR2 is FQNEAQ (reference sequence). CDR3 length equals 14 residues. The germline V and J ends were trimmed by 5 bases and 1 base, with 11 bases remaining between them. This receptor was identified in a male donor with ankylosing spondylitis. This chain connects TRBV7-9 to TRBJ2-5, with D hard to call. Sequenced: blood, either unsorted or a sorted T cell fraction (not recorded which). As DNA, the CDR3 is TGTGCCAGCAGCCGTCTGGAATCCCAAGAGACCCAGTACTTC. It yields the protein CASSRLESQETQYF.